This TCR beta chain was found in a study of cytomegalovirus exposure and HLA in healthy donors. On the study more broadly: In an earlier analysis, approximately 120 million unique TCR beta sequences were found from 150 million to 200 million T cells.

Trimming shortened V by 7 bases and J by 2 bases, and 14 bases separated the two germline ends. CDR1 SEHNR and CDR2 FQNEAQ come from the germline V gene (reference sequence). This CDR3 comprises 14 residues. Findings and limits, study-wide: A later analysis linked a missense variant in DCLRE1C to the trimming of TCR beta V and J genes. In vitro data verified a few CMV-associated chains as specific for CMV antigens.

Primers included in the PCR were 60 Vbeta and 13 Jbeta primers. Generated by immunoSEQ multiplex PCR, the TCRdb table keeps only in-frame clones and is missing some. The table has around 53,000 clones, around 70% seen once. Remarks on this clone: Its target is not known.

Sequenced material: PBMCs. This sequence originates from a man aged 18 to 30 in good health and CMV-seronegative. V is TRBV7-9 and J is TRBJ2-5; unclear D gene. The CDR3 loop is CASNPIQSQETQYF. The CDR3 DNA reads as TGTGCCAGCAACCCCATACAGAGTCAAGAGACCCAGTACTTC.